This TCR beta chain was retrieved from a study of cytomegalovirus exposure and HLA in healthy donors. The PCR used 60 Vbeta and 13 Jbeta primers. Clones were read by immunoSEQ multiplex PCR, and TCRdb kept only the in-frame ones, dropping some. The sample consists of about 120,000 clones, roughly 85% of them appearing once. Germline V gene lookup returns CDR1 SEHNR and CDR2 FQNEAQ (reference sequence). The CDR3 loop spans 16 amino acids. Trimming removed 3 bases at V and 10 bases at J, with 21 bases between. The rearrangement uses TRBV7-9 and TRBJ1-4; possibly TRBD1 for D (6 bases). Material for sequencing was PBMCs. The TCR was taken from a man between 18 and 29 years old in good health and CMV-seropositive. The CDR3 protein is CASSFDSGGTTAKLFF. The CDR3 bases are TGTGCCAGCAGCTTCGACTCCGGGGGGACAACGGCAAAACTGTTTTTT.